Below are 11 T cell receptor beta chains sequenced from a single sample in a study of blood T cell dynamics during melanoma immunotherapy. Only in-frame clones appear in the TCRdb table, and some are missing; sequencing was by immunoSEQ multiplex PCR. Of 15,000 to 20,000 clones in the sample, about 94% are singletons; the top ten hold 0.21%. Sample time point: week 3, after first cycle of checkpoint inhibitor. The starting material was effector memory CD8+ T cells from blood, obtained from a patient treated with checkpoint blockade. These receptors originate from a human donor with melanoma.

V usage is TRBV5-1 and J usage is TRBJ2-7; D possibly corresponds to TRBD2 (5 bases). The CDR3 runs 14 residues. Between the trimmed V and J ends, which lost 3 bases and 4 bases, there was a span of 14 bases. CDR1 SGHRS and CDR2 YFSETQ come from the germline V gene. The CDR3 sequence is CASSSRGREYEQYF. CDR3 sequence (DNA): TGCGCCAGCAGCTCGCGCGGTAGGGAGTACGAGCAGTACTTC.

This clone is a singleton in its sample. The V call is TRBV5-6, the J call TRBJ2-1, with 11 nucleotides matching TRBD2. CDR3 length: 15 amino acids. Germline-derived CDR1 and CDR2 are SGHDT and YYEEEE. V gave up 2 bases and J gave up 12 bases; unmatched junction bases: 10. In nucleotides, the CDR3 is TGTGCCAGCAGCTTCGGGGTAGCGGGGGGGATCTGGCAGTTCTTC. Its translation: CASSFGVAGGIWQFF.

The chain employs TRBV7-9 and TRBJ1-4; D unresolved. This CDR3 has 17 residues. Trimming removed 5 bases at V and 0 bases at J, with 16 bases between. CDR1 and CDR2 from the germline V gene are SEHNR and FQNEAQ (reference sequence). For the CDR3, the DNA is TGTGCCAGCAGCCTGGTGGCTTTCCTCTCAACTAATGAAAAACTGTTTTTT. Protein product: CASSLVAFLSTNEKLFF. Together with reference TRBV7-9 and TRBJ1-4, the CDR3 gives the full variable domain: DTGVSQNPRHKITKRGQNVTFRCDPISEHNRLYWYRQTLGQGPEFLTYFQNEAQLEKSRLLSDRFSAERPKGSFSTLEIQRTEQGDSAMYLCASSLVAFLSTNEKLFFGSGTQLSVL.

The chain employs TRBV27 and TRBJ2-5; TRBD2 aligns across 8 bases. Germline CDR1 reads MNHEY; CDR2 reads SMNVEV (reference sequence). CDR3 length: 14 residues. Trimming took 0 bases from V and 5 from J; bases not matched to a gene: 2. This CDR3 is CASSLSGGGETQYF. Here the CDR3 DNA reads TGTGCCAGCAGTTTATCGGGCGGGGGGGAGACCCAGTACTTC.

For the CDR3, the DNA is TGTGCCAGCAGTTTATCTTTCCCTAGCGGATCCCAAGAGACCCAGTACTTC. Translated: CASSLSFPSGSQETQYF. J is TRBJ2-5 and V is TRBV27, with 7 bases identical to TRBD2. Germline V gene sequence: CDR1 MNHEY, CDR2 SMNVEV (reference sequence). The CDR3 runs to 17 residues. J was trimmed by 1 base and V by 0 bases; bases with no gene match: 8.

The rearrangement links TRBV6-4 to TRBJ2-1; 7 bases map to TRBD1. In germline, CDR1 is MRHNA, CDR2 SNTAGT. With 9 bases clipped from V and 4 bases from J, the junction kept 12 bases outside the gene matches. This CDR3 is built from 15 residues. CDR3 nucleotides: TGTGCCAGTACTATATACAGGGGTGAGTACAATGAGCAGTTCTTC. Its protein product is CASTIYRGEYNEQFF.

The chain couples TRBV7-9 to TRBJ2-3, with 7 bases fitting TRBD2. The CDR3 length is 16 residues. CDR1 is SEHNR, CDR2 FQNEAQ, per germline (reference sequence). Trimming cost V 4 bases and J 4 bases; bases outside gene matches: 11. CDR3: CASSSNRDYRPDTQYF. CDR3 nucleotide sequence: TGTGCCAGCAGCTCAAATCGGGACTACAGACCAGATACGCAGTATTTT.

This clone has a single count. This chain links TRBV27 with TRBJ1-1, with D possibly being TRBD1 (5 bases). CDR1 is MNHEY, CDR2 SMNVEV, per germline (reference sequence). V lost 7 bases and J lost 4, with 10 bases in between. The CDR3 consists of 12 residues. The CDR3 region has the DNA TGTGCCAGCATTGAGGGGCCCACTGAAGCTTTCTTT. This codes for CASIEGPTEAFF.

This sequence joins TRBV11-2 and TRBJ2-3; either TRBD1 or TRBD2 may supply D (6 bases each). V dropped 5 bases and J dropped 5 bases, with 11 bases sitting between them. Germline-derived CDR1 and CDR2 are SGHAT and FQNNGV. The CDR3 covers 13 residues. DNA of the CDR3: TGTGCCAGCAGCCCGGGGGCAGTAGATACGCAGTATTTT. Translating it yields CASSPGAVDTQYF.

The chain combines TRBV5-1 with TRBJ2-7, with 15 bases identical to TRBD2. J was trimmed by 6 bases and V by 4 bases; bases with no gene match: 8. This CDR3 has 16 residues. Germline CDR1 reads SGHRS; CDR2 reads YFSETQ. The CDR3 loop is CASSQGLAGGGSEQYF. For the CDR3, the DNA is TGCGCCAGCAGCCAGGGACTAGCGGGAGGAGGTTCCGAGCAGTACTTC. Based on the CDR3 plus reference TRBV5-1 and TRBJ2-7, the full variable domain is KAGVTQTPRYLIKTRGQQVTLSCSPISGHRSVSWYQQTPGQGLQFLFEYFSETQRNKGNFPGRFSGRQFSNSRSEMNVSTLELGDSALYLCASSQGLAGGGSEQYFGPGTRLTVT.

V gene TRBV11-2 combines with J gene TRBJ1-2; D is uncertain. Germline CDR1 reads SGHAT; CDR2 reads FQNNGV. The CDR3 runs 16 residues. The V gene lost 1 base and the J gene lost 7 bases, with 19 bases spanning the gap. The CDR3 DNA is TGTGCCAGCAGCTTAGCGGTTAAGGATCTAACGCGTGGCTACACCTTC. Protein sequence: CASSLAVKDLTRGYTF.